This TCR beta chain was observed in a study of blood T cell repertoires in COVID-19. Study details: Both acute and convalescent COVID-19 samples were obtained from the United States, Italy and Spain. Nucleic acid was either cDNA or gDNA, and it came from T cells, B-cell-depleted T cells, or PBMCs.

The CDR3 consists of 14 residues. The germline V gene encodes CDR1 MNHEY and CDR2 SVGAGI. The V gene lost 0 bases and the J gene lost 8 bases, with 10 bases spanning the gap. As originally analysed: Reference gene primers were amplified, and this amplification served to estimate nucleated cell counts. Libraries were prepared by immunoSEQ multiplex PCR; TCRdb keeps only in-frame clonotypes and omits some of them. For V, J and clone size, that table is used; D and trimming come from the DNA. The table has 110,000 to 150,000 clones, just under 85% seen once; the top ten hold 3%. The V call is TRBV6-5, the J call TRBJ1-4, with D perhaps TRBD1 (5 bases). The sample taken for sequencing was peripheral blood. This sequence originates from a woman at least 80 years old with acute or convalescent COVID-19. In DNA form, the CDR3 reads TGTGCCAGCAGTTACTCCGGGGGTCTCGAAAAACTGTTTTTT. Its translation: CASSYSGGLEKLFF.